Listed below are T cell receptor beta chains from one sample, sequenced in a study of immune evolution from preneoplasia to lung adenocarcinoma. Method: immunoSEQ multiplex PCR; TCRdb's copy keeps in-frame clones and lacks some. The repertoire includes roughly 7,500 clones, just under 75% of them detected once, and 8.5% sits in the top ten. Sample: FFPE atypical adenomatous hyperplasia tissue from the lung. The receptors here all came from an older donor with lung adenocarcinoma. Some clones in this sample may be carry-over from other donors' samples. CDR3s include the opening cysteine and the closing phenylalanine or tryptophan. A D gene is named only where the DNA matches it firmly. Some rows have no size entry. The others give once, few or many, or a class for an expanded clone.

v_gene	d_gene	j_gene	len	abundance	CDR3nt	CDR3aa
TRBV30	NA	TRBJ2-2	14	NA	TGTGCCTGGAACACAGGGAAAGGCACCGGGGAGCTGTTTTTT	CAWNTGKGTGELFF
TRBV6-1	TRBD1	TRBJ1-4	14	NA	TGTGCCAGCAGTGTCGGGACAGGGGTGGAAAAACTGTTTTTT	CASSVGTGVEKLFF
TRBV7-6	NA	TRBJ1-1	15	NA	TGTGCCAGCAGCTTGGGAGAGGCGTCGAACACTGAAGCTTTCTTT	CASSLGEASNTEAFF
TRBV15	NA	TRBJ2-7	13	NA	TGTGCCACCAGCAGAGATCAGGGCAGCTTCAAGTACTTC	CATSRDQGSFKYF
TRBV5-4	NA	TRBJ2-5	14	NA	TGTGCCAGCAGCTCTGGGGGGACTGGGGAGACCCAGTACTTC	CASSSGGTGETQYF
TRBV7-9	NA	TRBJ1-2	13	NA	TGTGCCAGCAGCAGAACAAGGCTATACGGCTACACCTTC	CASSRTRLYGYTF
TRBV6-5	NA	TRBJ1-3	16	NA	TGTGCCAGCAGTTATCAACGATGGCCCTCTGGAAACACCATATATTTT	CASSYQRWPSGNTIYF
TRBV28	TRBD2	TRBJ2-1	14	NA	TGTGCCAGCCAGGAGGGGACTAGTCCCCATGAGCAGTTCTTC	CASQEGTSPHEQFF
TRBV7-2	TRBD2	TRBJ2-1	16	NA	TGTGCCAGCAGCTTAAAATCTAGCGGGAGGGGCAATGAGCAGTTCTTC	CASSLKSSGRGNEQFF
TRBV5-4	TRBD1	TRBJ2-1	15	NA	TGTGCCAGCAGCACCGGGACAGGGTTGGGTGATGAGCAGTTCTTC	CASSTGTGLGDEQFF
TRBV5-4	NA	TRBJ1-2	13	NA	TGTGCCAGCAGCACGGACACCAACTATGGCTACACCTTC	CASSTDTNYGYTF
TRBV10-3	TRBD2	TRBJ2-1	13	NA	TGTGCCATCAGTGCGAGCGGGAGCAATGAGCAGTTCTTC	CAISASGSNEQFF
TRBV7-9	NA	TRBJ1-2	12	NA	TGTGCCAGCAGCTTAGAAAGCTATGGCTACACCTTC	CASSLESYGYTF
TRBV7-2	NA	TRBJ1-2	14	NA	TGTGCCAGCAGGTACCCGGGGGGCTCGAGTGGCTACACCTTC	CASRYPGGSSGYTF
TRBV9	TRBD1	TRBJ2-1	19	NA	TGTGCCAGCAGCGTACCGAAGGGGACAGGGGAGAGCTCCTACAATGAGCAGTTCTTC	CASSVPKGTGESSYNEQFF
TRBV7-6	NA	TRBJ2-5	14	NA	TGTGCCAGCAGCTTAGTCCCGCCAAAAGAGACCCAGTACTTC	CASSLVPPKETQYF
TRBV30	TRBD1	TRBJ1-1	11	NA	TGTGCCTGCAGGGGGCCCACTGAAGCTTTCTTT	CACRGPTEAFF
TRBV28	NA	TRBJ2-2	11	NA	TGTGCCAGCAGTATAACCGGGGAGCTGTTTTTT	CASSITGELFF
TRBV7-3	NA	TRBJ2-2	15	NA	TGTGCCAGCAGCCTGGGGGCATCGAACACCGGGGAGCTGTTTTTT	CASSLGASNTGELFF
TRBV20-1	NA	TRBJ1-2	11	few	TGCAGTGCTAGGCTGGGTCGGGGCTACACCTTC	CSARLGRGYTF
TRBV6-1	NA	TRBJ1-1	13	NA	TGTGCCAGCAGTGTTAGGGGAGGAACTGAAGCTTTCTTT	CASSVRGGTEAFF
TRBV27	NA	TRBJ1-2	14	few	TGTGCCAGCCGGCCGACGGGACAAATCTATGGCTACACCTTC	CASRPTGQIYGYTF
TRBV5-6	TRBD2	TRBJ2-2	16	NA	TGTGCCAGCAGCAGAGGACTAGCGGGATTAACCGGGGAGCTGTTTTTT	CASSRGLAGLTGELFF
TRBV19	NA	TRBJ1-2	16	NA	TGTGCCAGTAGTCGCGCGAGGGGGGGGGTTGACTATGGCTACACCTTC	CASSRARGGVDYGYTF
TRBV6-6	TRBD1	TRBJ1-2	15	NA	TGTGCCAGCAGCTTCCCAGGGGGGTTGGGCTATGGCTACACCTTC	CASSFPGGLGYGYTF
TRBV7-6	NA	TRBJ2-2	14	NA	TGTGCCAGCAGCCGGGACCAGATGAACGGGGAGCTGTTTTTT	CASSRDQMNGELFF
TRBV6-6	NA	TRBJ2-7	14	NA	TGTGCCAGCACTCCCGCGGGGAGCTCCTACGAGCAGTACTTC	CASTPAGSSYEQYF
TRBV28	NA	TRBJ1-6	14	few	TGTGCCAGCAGTTTCTCCCCCGTTGGTTCACCCCTCCACTTT	CASSFSPVGSPLHF
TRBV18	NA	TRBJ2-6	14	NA	TGTGCCAGCTCCGTGGACTCTGGGGCCAACGTCCTGACTTTC	CASSVDSGANVLTF
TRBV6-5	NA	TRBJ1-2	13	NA	TGTGCCAGCAGTGGAACAGGAACGTATGGCTACACCTTC	CASSGTGTYGYTF
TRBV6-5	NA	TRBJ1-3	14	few	TGTGCCAGCAGTTACTCGCGCTCTGGAAACACCATATATTTT	CASSYSRSGNTIYF
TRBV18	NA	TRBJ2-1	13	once	TGTGCCAGCTCACCATACACGGACAATGAGCAGTTCTTC	CASSPYTDNEQFF
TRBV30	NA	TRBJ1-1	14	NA	TGTGCCTGGAGTAGGGTCACTACGAACACTGAAGCTTTCTTT	CAWSRVTTNTEAFF
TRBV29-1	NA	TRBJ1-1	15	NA	TGCAGCGTAGCCCGAGAGAGGTGGTTTGAGGTTGAAGCTTTCTTT	CSVARERWFEVEAFF
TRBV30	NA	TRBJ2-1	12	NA	TGTGACTGGGGAGGGGGCCCTGGTGAGCAGTTCTTC	CDWGGGPGEQFF
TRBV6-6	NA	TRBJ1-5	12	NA	TGTGCCAGCACCATCGCCGACCAGCCCCAGCATTTT	CASTIADQPQHF
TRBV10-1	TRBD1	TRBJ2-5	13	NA	TGCGCCAGCAGTCGGGGACAGGGAGAGACCCAGTACTTC	CASSRGQGETQYF
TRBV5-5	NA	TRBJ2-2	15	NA	TGTGCCAGCAGCTTGTTGACAGGGAACACCGGGGAGCTGTTTTTT	CASSLLTGNTGELFF
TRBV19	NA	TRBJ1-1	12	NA	TGTGCCAGTAGGGCTTTGAACACTGAAGCTTTCTTT	CASRALNTEAFF
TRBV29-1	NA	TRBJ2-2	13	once	TGCAGCGTTAACGGCAGGGGCACCGGGGAGCTGTTTTTT	CSVNGRGTGELFF
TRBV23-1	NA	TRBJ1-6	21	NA	TGCGCCAGCAGTCTTATCCCGGGACCGGTTTCAAGGAACGCCTATAATTCACCCCTCCACTTT	CASSLIPGPVSRNAYNSPLHF
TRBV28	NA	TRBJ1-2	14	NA	TGTGCCAGCAGTTTTTCTTGGTCCCTTGATGGCTACACCTTC	CASSFSWSLDGYTF
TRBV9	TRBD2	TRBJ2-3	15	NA	TGTGCCAGCAGCGCCAGCGGGGGCCCCGTAGATACGCAGTATTTT	CASSASGGPVDTQYF
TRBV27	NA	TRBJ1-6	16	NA	TGTGCCAGCGGTGCTTTAGGTTCAATAGGTAATTCACCCCTCCACTTT	CASGALGSIGNSPLHF
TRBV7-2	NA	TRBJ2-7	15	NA	TGTGCCAGCAGCTTTCAGACCCGGGGGTACTACGAGCAGTACTTC	CASSFQTRGYYEQYF
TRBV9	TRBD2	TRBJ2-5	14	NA	TGTGCCAGCAGCCAGGAGGGACTAGGAGAGACCCAGTACTTC	CASSQEGLGETQYF
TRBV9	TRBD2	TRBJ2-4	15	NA	TGTGCCAGCAGCGTAGACGCTAGCGGGGTCCGGATTCAGTACTTC	CASSVDASGVRIQYF
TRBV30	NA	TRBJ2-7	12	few	TGTGCCTGGAGAACTGACAGTCGCCAGCAGTACTTC	CAWRTDSRQQYF
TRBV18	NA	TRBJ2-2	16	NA	TGTGCCAGCGTCACCAGTAAAGGGTCGATTGCCGGGGAGCTGTTTTTT	CASVTSKGSIAGELFF
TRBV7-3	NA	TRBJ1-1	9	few	TGTGCCAGCGGGAAATGGGCTTTCTTT	CASGKWAFF
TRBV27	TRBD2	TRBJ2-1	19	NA	TGTGCCAGCAGCCCCAGGACTAGCGGGGGTCCTATCTCCTACAATGAGCAGTTCTTC	CASSPRTSGGPISYNEQFF
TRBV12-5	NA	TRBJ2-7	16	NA	TGTGCTAGTGGTTTGGTACTTGGAGTGTCAACCTACGAGCAGTACTTC	CASGLVLGVSTYEQYF
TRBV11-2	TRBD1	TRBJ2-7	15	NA	TGTGCCAGCAGCTTAGTGACAGGGGGTTCCTACGAGCAGTACTTC	CASSLVTGGSYEQYF
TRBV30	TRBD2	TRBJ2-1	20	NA	TGTGCCTGGAGTGTACTACCCGGACTAGCGGGCCTTAGCTCCTACAATGAGCAGTTCTTC	CAWSVLPGLAGLSSYNEQFF
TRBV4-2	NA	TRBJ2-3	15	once	TGTGCCAGCAGCCTCACCACCGGGGGGCCAGATACGCAGTATTTT	CASSLTTGGPDTQYF
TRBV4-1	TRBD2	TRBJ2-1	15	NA	TGCGCCAGCAGCTTAACTAGCGGGACGTACAATGAGCAGTTCTTC	CASSLTSGTYNEQFF
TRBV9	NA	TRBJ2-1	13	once	TGTGCCAGCAGCACCTATCCCAAGGGTGAGCAGTTCTTC	CASSTYPKGEQFF
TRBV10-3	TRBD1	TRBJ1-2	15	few	TGTGCCATCAGTGCAACTTTGACAGGGAACTATGGCTACACCTTC	CAISATLTGNYGYTF
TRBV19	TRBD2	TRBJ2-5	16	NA	TGTGCCAGTAGTACAGGGACTAGCATAAGAACAGAGACCCAGTACTTC	CASSTGTSIRTETQYF